This T cell receptor beta chain was captured by sequencing in a study of blood T cell repertoires in COVID-19. Study context: Samples taken during acute and convalescent COVID-19 were collected in the United States, Italy and Spain.

This CDR3 has 14 amino acids. The V gene lost 2 bases and the J gene lost 8 bases, with 15 bases spanning the gap. CDR1 and CDR2 (germline): MNHEY, SVGAGI. Participants, about 18 to 90 years old, spanned 25 or so US areas. Participant-given clinical history determined each cohort assignment. Either two negative PCRs, clearance, or symptom resolution qualified Cohort 3 donors as recovered. The protocol was immunoSEQ multiplex PCR, while the TCRdb copy is restricted to in-frame clones and leaves out a portion. The repertoire holds 200,000 to 250,000 clones, with about 79% as singletons. The sequence was collected from an older woman who had recovered from COVID-19. Sequenced sample: PBMCs or T cells enriched from blood (not recorded which). The chain uses TRBV6-5 and TRBJ1-2, with a possible D match to TRBD1 (5 bases). CDR3 residues: CASSYGAGGSGYTF. The CDR3 DNA follows: TGTGCCAGCAGTTACGGGGCAGGAGGGAGCGGCTACACCTTC.